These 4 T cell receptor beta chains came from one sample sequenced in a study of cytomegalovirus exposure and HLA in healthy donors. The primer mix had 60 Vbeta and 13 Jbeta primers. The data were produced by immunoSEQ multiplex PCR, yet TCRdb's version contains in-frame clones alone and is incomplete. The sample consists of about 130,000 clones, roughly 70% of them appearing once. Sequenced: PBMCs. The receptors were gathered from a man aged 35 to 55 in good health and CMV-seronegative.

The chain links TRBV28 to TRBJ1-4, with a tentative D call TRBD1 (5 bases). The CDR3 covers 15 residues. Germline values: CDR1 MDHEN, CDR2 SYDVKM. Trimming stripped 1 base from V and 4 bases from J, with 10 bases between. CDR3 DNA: TGTGCCAGCAGTTTATTGGCGACAGTTAATGAAAAACTGTTTTTT. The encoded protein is CASSLLATVNEKLFF.

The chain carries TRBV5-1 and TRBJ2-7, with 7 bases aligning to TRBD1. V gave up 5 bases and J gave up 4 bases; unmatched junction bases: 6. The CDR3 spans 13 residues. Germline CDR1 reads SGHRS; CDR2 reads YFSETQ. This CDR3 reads CASRTGEMYEQYF. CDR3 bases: TGCGCCAGCAGAACAGGGGAGATGTACGAGCAGTACTTC.

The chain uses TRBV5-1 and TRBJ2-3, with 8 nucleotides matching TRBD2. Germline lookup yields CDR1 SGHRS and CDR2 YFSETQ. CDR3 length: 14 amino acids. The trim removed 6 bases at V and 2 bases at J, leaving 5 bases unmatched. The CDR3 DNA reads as TGCGCCAGCACCGTGACTAGCGCCACAGATACGCAGTATTTT. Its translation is CASTVTSATDTQYF.

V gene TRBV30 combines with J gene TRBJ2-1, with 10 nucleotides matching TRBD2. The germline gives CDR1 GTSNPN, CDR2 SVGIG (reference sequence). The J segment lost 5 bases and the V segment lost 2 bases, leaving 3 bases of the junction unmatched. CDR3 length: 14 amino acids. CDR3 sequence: CAWSRTSGHNEQFF. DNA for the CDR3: TGTGCCTGGAGTAGGACTAGCGGCCACAATGAGCAGTTCTTC.